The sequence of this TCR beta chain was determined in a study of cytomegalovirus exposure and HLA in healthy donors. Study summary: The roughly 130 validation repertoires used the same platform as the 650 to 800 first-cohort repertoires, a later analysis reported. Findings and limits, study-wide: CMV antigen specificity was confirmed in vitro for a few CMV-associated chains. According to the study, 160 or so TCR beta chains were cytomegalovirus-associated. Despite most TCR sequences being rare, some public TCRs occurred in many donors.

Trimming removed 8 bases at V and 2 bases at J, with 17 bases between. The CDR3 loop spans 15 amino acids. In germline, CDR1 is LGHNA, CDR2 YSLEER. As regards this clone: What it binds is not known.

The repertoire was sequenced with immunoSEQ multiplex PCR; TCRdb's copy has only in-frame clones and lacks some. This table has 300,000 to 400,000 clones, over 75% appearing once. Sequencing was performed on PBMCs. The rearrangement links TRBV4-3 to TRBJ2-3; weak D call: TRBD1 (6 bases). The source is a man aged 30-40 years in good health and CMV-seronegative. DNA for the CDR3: TGCGCCAGCTCCCCTTCGAGGACAGTCACAGATACGCAGTATTTT. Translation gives CASSPSRTVTDTQYF.